The next 12 T cell receptor beta chains were all read from a single sample in a study of Tregs in tolerant kidney transplant recipients. Sequenced by immunoSEQ multiplex PCR; TCRdb stores in-frame clones only, minus some. The table lists approximately 60,000 clones, 95% to 98% of them singletons. The specimen comprised Tregs from blood, sampled before the transplant. These receptors originate from a human donor who received a combined kidney and bone marrow transplant.

The chain uses TRBV7-2 and TRBJ2-5; no clear D. CDR1 and CDR2 from the germline V gene are SGHTA and FQGNSA. CDR3 length: 14 amino acids. Trimming pared 2 bases from V and 0 bases from J, leaving 7 bases between. Here the CDR3 reads CASSLLSNQETQYF. The CDR3 DNA reads as TGTGCCAGCAGCTTATTATCTAACCAAGAGACCCAGTACTTC.

This clone was observed once. The V call is TRBV6-5, the J call TRBJ2-3; D remains unclear. The CDR3 has 14 amino acids. Trimming stripped 5 bases from V and 3 bases from J, with 12 bases between. Germline loops: CDR1 MNHEY, CDR2 SVGAGI. In DNA, the CDR3 is TGTGCCAGCAGTCTGGGTCCGAGGACAGATACGCAGTATTTT. Translating it yields CASSLGPRTDTQYF.

This clone is a singleton in its sample. V usage is TRBV4-3 and J usage is TRBJ2-6; 10 bases are shared with TRBD1. V lost 1 base to trimming and J lost 12 bases; unmatched junction nucleotides: 6. The germline V gene has CDR1 LGHNA and CDR2 YSLEER. This CDR3 is built from 15 residues. The CDR3 region has the DNA TGCGCCAGCAGCCAAGGCGGACAGGGGGTTGGCGTCCTGACTTTC. This encodes CASSQGGQGVGVLTF.

A remark on this clone: One end of the junction varies from germline; a read error may be responsible. The rearrangement links TRBV29-1 to TRBJ2-2, with 8 bases fitting TRBD1. The CDR3 covers 14 residues. The germline V gene encodes CDR1 SQVTM and CDR2 ANQGSEA. DNA for the CDR3: TGCAGCGCTGAAACAGGGGGGTGGGCCGGGGAGCTGTTTTTT. This translates into CSAETGGWAGELFF.

V and J are TRBV4-3 and TRBJ2-3; D perhaps matches TRBD2 (6 bases). Deletions cut 1 base from V and 1 base from J, with 6 bases between. Germline CDR1 reads LGHNA; CDR2 reads YSLEER. The CDR3 consists of 14 residues. CDR3 residues: CASSQGRGTDTQYF. In DNA form, the CDR3 reads TGCGCCAGCAGCCAAGGGAGGGGCACAGATACGCAGTATTTT.

This clone appeared once. The rearrangement joins TRBV5-1 to TRBJ2-7, with D possibly matching TRBD2 (6 bases). Germline V gives CDR1 SGHRS, CDR2 YFSETQ. The ends were cut back, 3 bases at V and 5 bases at J, with 9 bases in the middle. The CDR3 has 12 amino acids. The CDR3 bases are TGCGCCAGCAGCTGGGGCGGGAACGAGCAGTACTTC. This translates into CASSWGGNEQYF.

The CDR3 loop reads CAISAGSSGYTF. The CDR3 coding sequence is TGTGCCATCAGTGCAGGATCGTCCGGCTACACCTTC. The chain employs TRBV10-3 and TRBJ1-2, with unresolved D. The CDR3 sequence is 12 residues long. Germline CDR1 reads ENHRY; CDR2 reads SYGVKD. Trimming shortened V by 4 bases and J by 8 bases, and 11 bases separated the two germline ends.

The chain combines TRBV9 with TRBJ1-2; D unresolved. The CDR3 is 14 residues long. Trimming took off 0 bases at V and 7 bases at J, with 13 bases between the two ends. Germline CDR1 reads SGDLS; CDR2 reads YYNGEE. The CDR3 bases are TGTGCCAGCAGCGTAGAGGGAGGGCCCCCTGGCTACACCTTC. It translates to CASSVEGGPPGYTF.

This rearrangement joins TRBV28 to TRBJ2-7; D is undetermined. V lost 6 bases, J lost 0 bases, and 9 bases lay in between. The CDR3 sequence is 13 residues long. Germline loops: CDR1 MDHEN, CDR2 SYDVKM. For the CDR3, the DNA is TGTGCCAGCAGGACAATCAACTCCTACGAGCAGTACTTC. Protein product: CASRTINSYEQYF.

The chain links TRBV5-5 to TRBJ1-6, with D unresolved. V shed 0 bases and J shed 5 bases, with 9 bases lying between them. The CDR3 runs 15 residues. The germline CDR1 and CDR2 sequences are SGHKS and YYEKEE (reference sequence). The CDR3: CASSLVVRHNSPLHF. The CDR3 DNA reads as TGTGCCAGCAGCTTGGTTGTCAGGCATAATTCACCCCTCCACTTT.

This clone was recorded a few times. The chain couples TRBV10-1 to TRBJ1-1; no clear D gene. Germline V CDR1 and CDR2: WNHNN, SYGVQD (reference sequence). CDR3 length: 9 residues. Trimming removed 7 bases at V and 10 bases at J, with 7 bases between. CDR3 nucleotides: TGCGCCAGCACTGTGTTAGCTTTCTTT. Its protein is CASTVLAFF.

This sequence joins TRBV7-3 and TRBJ1-1, with a tentative D call TRBD1 (5 bases). This CDR3 spans 13 amino acids. Looked up from germline, CDR1 is SGHTA and CDR2 is FQGTGA. The V and J ends lost 6 bases and 3 bases respectively, with 11 bases between them. CDR3 nucleotide sequence: TGTGCCAGCAGTTTGTCCAGGGACACTGAAGCTTTCTTT. Translated, it gives CASSLSRDTEAFF.